A selection of T cell receptor beta chains follows, all from one sample in a study of blood T cells in healthy people across ages. A single record per CDR3 protein comes from TCRdb applying MiXCR to the 5' RACE reads. The data contain approximately 1,100,000 distinct CDR3 sequences, over 35% of them singletons. Sequenced material: blood. Source of these receptors: a woman in her fifties or sixties in good health. Both conserved end residues are trimmed from each CDR3.

j_call | v_call | cdr3_length | cdr3_aa
TRBJ2-1 | TRBV24-1 | 11 | ATSDLSYNEQF
TRBJ1-1 | TRBV4-1 | 13 | ASSQGGGAVTEAF
TRBJ2-2 | TRBV10-2 | 13 | ASRKKQGETGELF
NA | TRBV27 | 15 | ASSHGTSGLYGYEQY
TRBJ2-5 | TRBV7-9 | 15 | ASRQRTSGGYQETQY
TRBJ2-7 | TRBV7-6 | 13 | ASSPRGATLYEQY
TRBJ2-7 | TRBV2 | 9 | ASSEADEQY
TRBJ2-1 | TRBV7-8 | 11 | ASSGDNHNEQF
TRBJ2-7 | TRBV2 | 12 | ASTDGAGGYEQY
TRBJ2-1 | TRBV12-3/TRBV12-4 | 13 | ASRPTGGKNNEQF
TRBJ2-7 | TRBV18 | 12 | ASSQRQGAYEQY
TRBJ1-4 | TRBV2 | 11 | ASSVRANEKLF
TRBJ2-7 | TRBV15 | 14 | ATSTASGREAYEQY
TRBJ2-7 | TRBV27 | 13 | ASTGDPPGSAEQY
TRBJ2-3 | TRBV6-1 | 12 | ASSEMQGTDTQY
TRBJ1-2 | TRBV4-1 | 12 | ASSQPRDRPGYT
TRBJ1-6 | TRBV2 | 11 | ASIGQFNSPLH
TRBJ2-1 | TRBV3-1 | 14 | ASSHGTPSSYNEQF
TRBJ2-7 | TRBV5-1 | 10 | ASSPPDSEQY
NA | TRBV11-2 | 12 | ASSSRTAYNEQY
TRBJ2-7 | TRBV20-1 | 12 | SASKLAGYNEQY
TRBJ2-5 | TRBV20-1 | 13 | SAREGASGRETQY
TRBJ2-3 | TRBV27 | 12 | ASRTSGSWDTQY
TRBJ1-1 | TRBV2 | 12 | ASSVRDGFTEAF
TRBJ2-4 | TRBV7-2 | 13 | ASSLEGVEGANQY
TRBJ2-3 | TRBV20-1 | 13 | SATHGGLGTDTQY
TRBJ2-1 | TRBV2 | 14 | ASRELAGGGYNEQF
TRBJ2-6 | TRBV15 | 14 | ATSRESGSGANVLT
TRBJ2-3 | TRBV6-2/TRBV6-3 | 13 | ASSYSIDFTDTQY
TRBJ2-3 | TRBV20-1 | 15 | SASLPGLAGGQDTQY
TRBJ2-7 | TRBV6-5 | 12 | ASSFLAGAYEQY
TRBJ1-5 | TRBV6-2/TRBV6-3 | 11 | ASSWWGGQPQH
TRBJ1-1 | TRBV2 | 12 | ASSVRQVNTEAF
TRBJ1-4 | TRBV5-1 | 11 | ASSLDPVEKLF
TRBJ2-2 | TRBV3-1 | 14 | ASSQGGTLNTGELF
TRBJ1-1 | TRBV4-1 | 14 | ASSQGVTEGGTEAF
TRBJ2-7 | TRBV6-1 | 11 | ASSGRGGDEQY
TRBJ2-7 | TRBV20-1 | 11 | SARDRSTHEQY
TRBJ2-7 | TRBV15 | 13 | ATSRRAPSRDEQY
TRBJ1-4 | TRBV27 | 12 | ASSLRGRNEKLF
TRBJ2-7 | TRBV27 | 12 | ASRPGLGRNEQY
TRBJ2-2 | TRBV7-2 | 12 | ASSLAHTTGELF
NA | TRBV4-1 | 16 | ASSRELAGDKSFYEQY
TRBJ2-5 | TRBV7-2 | 13 | ASSLSMWGNNEQY
TRBJ2-5 | TRBV25-1 | 12 | ASRGQGRGKTQY
TRBJ2-1 | TRBV12-3/TRBV12-4 | 13 | ASRPTSGNYNEQF
NA | TRBV3-1 | 12 | ASSHPVLLNEQY
TRBJ2-5 | TRBV2 | 12 | ASSLSPLQETQY
TRBJ2-1 | TRBV20-1 | 13 | SADHGLAPYNEQF
TRBJ2-3 | TRBV6-5 | 15 | ASSYRRRTSGGDTQY
TRBJ2-3 | TRBV29-1 | 11 | SVVQAVGYTQY
TRBJ2-5 | TRBV7-8 | 12 | ASSGRLARETQY
TRBJ1-2 | TRBV3-1 | 12 | ASSPGTRNYGYT
TRBJ2-1 | TRBV15 | 13 | ATSRGQGSYNEQF
TRBJ2-7 | TRBV11-2 | 14 | ASSFMRAGSGDEQY
TRBJ2-3 | TRBV5-1 | 13 | ASSLETSGRDTQY